These 27 T cell receptor beta chains originate from one sample sequenced in a study of persistence of HIV-infected CD4 T cells. Nonspecific anti-CD3/anti-CD28 bead stimulation represents the broad CD4+ T cell repertoire. Responding CD4+ T cells were sorted by upregulation of both CD40 ligand and CD69. The libraries were made with immunoSEQ version 4 in survey mode. The method was immunoSEQ multiplex PCR; TCRdb's version includes in-frame clones alone and lacks a portion of them. Counted here are 35,000 to 45,000 clones, about 91% occurring once; the ten biggest clones make up approximately 1.2%. No antigens are known for them. The material was CD4+ T cells sorted from PBMCs after roughly 18-hour stimulation, obtained from a patient who received antiretroviral therapy. All receptors derive from an adult man with HIV who was CMV-seropositive.

The genes are TRBV29-1 and TRBJ1-2; 9 bases are shared with TRBD1. The V gene's germline CDR1 is SQVTM and CDR2 ANQGSEA. The length of the CDR3 is 13 residues. The trim removed 3 bases at V and 8 bases at J, leaving 7 bases unmatched. The CDR3, as DNA: TGCAGCGTTGACGGGACAGGGTCGGGAGGCTACACCTTC. Residues: CSVDGTGSGGYTF.

V usage is TRBV6-5 and J usage is TRBJ2-3, with D uncertain. Per the germline V gene, CDR1 is MNHEY and CDR2 is SVGAGI. The CDR3 extends over 13 amino acids. The ends were cut back, 4 bases at V and 1 base at J, with 6 bases in the middle. This CDR3 is CASSSLGTDTQYF. CDR3 DNA sequence: TGTGCCAGCAGTTCGCTCGGCACAGATACGCAGTATTTT.

The chain couples TRBV5-5 to TRBJ1-2, with 8 bases fitting TRBD1. Per germline, CDR1 SGHKS and CDR2 YYEKEE (reference sequence). V dropped 3 bases and J dropped 4; count of bases not matched to a gene: 5. CDR3 length: 14 amino acids. The CDR3 DNA sequence: TGTGCCAGCAGCTCAACGGACAGGGCCTATGGCTACACCTTC. Protein product: CASSSTDRAYGYTF.

This clone was observed a handful of times. The chain links TRBV3-1 (or the pseudogene TRBV3-2) to TRBJ1-6, with D uncertain. This CDR3 has 13 residues. The V gene's germline CDR1 is LGHDT and CDR2 YNNKEL (reference sequence). Trimming pared 4 bases from V and 9 bases from J, leaving 10 bases between. This chain's CDR3 is CASSLTRSSPLHF. CDR3 in DNA: TGTGCCAGCAGCCTGACTCGCTCTTCACCCCTCCACTTT.

This chain links TRBV24-1 with TRBJ2-1; D perhaps matches TRBD1 (5 bases). The length of the CDR3 is 15 residues. Trimming removed 3 bases from V and 2 bases from J, with 10 bases in between. The germline V gene has CDR1 KGHDR and CDR2 SFDVKD. The CDR3: CATSDPTVPYNEQFF. The CDR3 DNA reads TGTGCCACCAGTGATCCGACAGTCCCCTACAATGAGCAGTTCTTC.

V and J are TRBV14 and TRBJ1-2, with D uncertain. V dropped 4 bases and J dropped 3 bases, with 18 bases sitting between them. Germline V gene lookup returns CDR1 SGHDN and CDR2 FVKESK. The CDR3 runs to 16 residues. Here the CDR3 DNA reads TGTGCCAGCAGCCCCTCATTAGGGAGCAGTCACTATGGCTACACCTTC. The encoded protein is CASSPSLGSSHYGYTF.

The CDR3 here is CASSSGTSGVDTQYF. In DNA form, the CDR3 reads TGTGCCAGCAGTTCCGGGACTAGCGGGGTGGATACGCAGTATTTT. The V call is TRBV2, the J call TRBJ2-3; TRBD2 aligns across 13 bases. V shed 5 bases and J 6 bases; nucleotides not matched to a gene: 5. Germline V CDR1 and CDR2: SNHLY, FYNNEI. This CDR3 spans 15 amino acids. Drawing the rest from reference TRBV2 and TRBJ2-3, the complete variable domain is EPEVTQTPSHQVTQMGQEVILRCVPISNHLYFYWYRQILGQKVEFLVSFYNNEISEKSEIFDDQFSVERPDGSNFTLKIRSTKLEDSAMYFCASSSGTSGVDTQYFGPGTRLTVL.

The chain links TRBV3-1 (or the pseudogene TRBV3-2) to TRBJ2-1; 16 bases are shared with TRBD2. From germline, CDR1 is LGHDT and CDR2 YNNKEL (reference sequence). There are 19 residues in the CDR3. V was clipped by 5 bases and J by 7 bases; unmatched bases: 14. The CDR3, as DNA: TGTGCCAGCAGCGACCCGGGACTAGCGGGAGGGAGAACCCGAAATGAGCAGTTCTTC. Its translation is CASSDPGLAGGRTRNEQFF.

The CDR3 DNA is TGTGCCAGCAGCATGGGACTAGCGGGGACCGGGGAGCTGTTTTTT. Protein sequence: CASSMGLAGTGELFF. V is TRBV9 and J is TRBJ2-2; 13 bases map to TRBD2. Trimming at V came to 4 bases and at J to 5 bases, leaving 2 bases not matched to a gene. This CDR3 is built from 15 residues. Germline V gives CDR1 SGDLS, CDR2 YYNGEE.

This sequence joins TRBV19 and TRBJ1-4; TRBD1 might be the D (5 bases). CDR1 LNHDA and CDR2 SQIVND come from the germline V gene (reference sequence). V lost 6 bases, J lost 4 bases, and 12 bases lay in between. CDR3 length: 14 amino acids. DNA for the CDR3: TGTGCCAGTAGCCCCAGGGCGATTAATGAAAAACTGTTTTTT. It is translated as CASSPRAINEKLFF.

The genes are TRBV25-1 and TRBJ2-7; D might be TRBD1 (6 bases). Germline V gives CDR1 MGHDK, CDR2 SYGVNS. This CDR3 spans 16 amino acids. The ends were cut back, 5 bases at V and 0 bases at J, with 17 bases in the middle. The CDR3 here is CASSQKTGTNSYEQYF. In DNA form, the CDR3 reads TGTGCCAGCAGTCAAAAAACAGGGACAAACTCCTACGAGCAGTACTTC.

This sequence joins TRBV24-1 and TRBJ2-1, with no clear D. V was pared by 3 bases and J by 5 bases, with 7 bases between. Germline V gene data show CDR1 as KGHDR and CDR2 as SFDVKD. The CDR3 runs to 13 residues. CDR3 sequence reads: CATSDRRHNEQFF. CDR3 in DNA: TGTGCCACCAGTGATCGCCGGCACAATGAGCAGTTCTTC.

V and J are TRBV5-1 and TRBJ2-7, with 7 bases that match TRBD1. V lost 10 bases to trimming and J lost 2 bases; unmatched junction nucleotides: 12. This CDR3 has 14 amino acids. Per the germline V gene, CDR1 is SGHRS and CDR2 is YFSETQ. This chain's CDR3 is CAGEEDRKTYEQYF. The CDR3 nucleotides are TGCGCCGGCGAAGAGGACAGGAAGACCTACGAGCAGTACTTC.

This chain links TRBV6-1 with TRBJ1-6; tentatively, D is TRBD1 (5 bases). Germline V gene sequence: CDR1 MNHNS, CDR2 SASEGT. The length of the CDR3 is 16 residues. Trimming left V 4 bases short and J 3 bases short, with 13 bases between. DNA for the CDR3: TGTGCCAGCAGTGGGGAGGGGCAACTCTATAATTCACCCCTCCACTTT. The encoded protein is CASSGEGQLYNSPLHF.

The gene calls are TRBV6-5 and TRBJ2-2; TRBD1 matches at 9 bases. V was pared by 4 bases and J by 4 bases, with 4 bases of the junction left unmatched. There are 15 residues in the CDR3. Per the germline V gene, CDR1 is MNHEY and CDR2 is SVGAGI. CDR3 residues: CASSLGQGATGELFF. For the CDR3, the DNA is TGTGCCAGCAGTTTGGGACAGGGTGCCACCGGGGAGCTGTTTTTT.

The rearrangement joins TRBV5-5 to TRBJ1-2; D is ambiguous. Between the trimmed V and J ends, which lost 1 base and 2 bases, there was a span of 12 bases. There are 15 residues in the CDR3. CDR1 is SGHKS and CDR2 is YYEKEE in the germline V gene (reference sequence). CDR3 nucleotide sequence: TGTGCCAGCAGCTTGTATATGGGATCAAACTATGGCTACACCTTC. Translated, it gives CASSLYMGSNYGYTF.

The genes are TRBV10-3 and TRBJ2-7, with TRBD1 matching 10 bases. Germline-derived CDR1 and CDR2 are ENHRY and SYGVKD. V shed 4 bases, J shed 4 bases, and the junction held 1 base outside the gene matches. The CDR3 has 13 residues. DNA for the CDR3: TGTGCCATCAGTGGACAGGGGGCTTACGAGCAGTACTTC. It is translated as CAISGQGAYEQYF.

This clone was seen just once. J is TRBJ2-1 and V is TRBV6-5, with D perhaps assigned TRBD1 or TRBD2 (6 bases each). This CDR3 contains 13 residues. Trimming pared 6 bases from V and 10 bases from J, leaving 16 bases between. CDR1 MNHEY and CDR2 SVGAGI come from the germline V gene. CDR3 sequence (DNA): TGTGCCAGCAGACGGGGGCCCGAGGTAGAGCAGTTCTTC. This encodes CASRRGPEVEQFF.

The chain has TRBV6-1 and TRBJ1-3; D may be TRBD1 (6 bases). The V end was cut by 4 bases, the J end by 2 bases, with 12 bases between. The germline V gene has CDR1 MNHNS and CDR2 SASEGT. This CDR3 has 15 amino acids. This CDR3 is CASSATGSTGNTIYF. As DNA, the CDR3 is TGTGCCAGCAGTGCGACAGGTTCAACTGGAAACACCATATATTTT.

The genes are TRBV24-1 and TRBJ1-2, with a tentative D call TRBD1 (6 bases). Trimming cost V 4 bases and J 8 bases, with 10 bases left between them. From germline, CDR1 is KGHDR and CDR2 SFDVKD. CDR3 length: 12 amino acids. The CDR3 sequence is CATSEQGQGYTF. The DNA for the CDR3 is TGTGCCACCAGTGAACAGGGTCAGGGCTACACCTTC.

This clone was seen just once. In DNA form, the CDR3 reads TGCGCCAGCAGCTTAGTTGGGGGGGCGGAAAATCAGCCCCAGCATTTT. It yields the protein CASSLVGGAENQPQHF. The chain uses TRBV5-1 and TRBJ1-5, with D maybe TRBD1 (6 bases). Germline V gene sequence: CDR1 SGHRS, CDR2 YFSETQ. The V end was cut by 2 bases, the J end by 4 bases, with 16 bases between. The CDR3 has 16 residues.

The V call is TRBV27, the J call TRBJ2-5, with TRBD2 matching 13 bases. From germline, CDR1 is MNHEY and CDR2 SMNVEV (reference sequence). The junction had 7 bases not matched to a gene; V was cut back by 4 bases and J by 2 bases. This CDR3 comprises 17 residues. CDR3 sequence (DNA): TGTGCCAGCAGTTCCGGACTAGCGGGAGTTTGGCAAGAGACCCAGTACTTC. The encoded protein is CASSSGLAGVWQETQYF.

The chain links TRBV5-1 to TRBJ2-2; possibly TRBD1 for D (6 bases). Trimming cost V 0 bases and J 10 bases, with 13 bases left between them. The CDR3 length is 14 residues. Germline V lookup: CDR1 SGHRS, CDR2 YFSETQ. The DNA for the CDR3 is TGCGCCAGCAGCTTGGGAGGGGGAAAAGAGGAGCTGTTTTTT. This encodes CASSLGGGKEELFF.

CDR3 protein: CASSLETGGRGRGYTF. The CDR3 nucleotides read TGTGCCAGCAGTTTGGAAACAGGGGGCAGGGGCCGTGGCTACACCTTC. This sequence joins TRBV6-5 and TRBJ1-2; TRBD1 matches at 9 bases. Germline V CDR1 and CDR2: MNHEY, SVGAGI. The CDR3 length is 16 residues. The V and J ends lost 4 bases and 7 bases, in that order; junction bases with no gene match: 13.

The chain combines TRBV7-2 with TRBJ1-5; D unclear. This CDR3 region has 14 residues. Deletions cut 5 bases from V and 1 base from J, with 9 bases between. From germline, CDR1 is SGHTA and CDR2 FQGNSA. CDR3 nucleotides: TGTGCCAGCAGCCGGCCAGGAAGCAATCAGCCCCAGCATTTT. Its protein is CASSRPGSNQPQHF.

CDR3 in amino acids: CASSQDGGYQETQYF. For the CDR3, the DNA is TGTGCCAGCAGCCAAGACGGGGGCTACCAAGAGACCCAGTACTTC. The chain couples TRBV3-1 (or the pseudogene TRBV3-2) to TRBJ2-5, with D perhaps TRBD1 or TRBD2 (6 bases each). The CDR3 runs to 15 residues. V lost 0 bases, J lost 0 bases, and 8 bases lay in between. CDR1 LGHDT and CDR2 YNNKEL come from the germline V gene (reference sequence).

This chain joins TRBV6-5 and TRBJ2-5; the match to TRBD1 covers 8 bases. The length of the CDR3 is 15 residues. V was pared by 4 bases and J by 5 bases, with 9 bases of the junction left unmatched. Germline V CDR1 and CDR2: MNHEY, SVGAGI. DNA of the CDR3: TGTGCCAGCAGTTTTCGGACAGGGTTAACGGAGACCCAGTACTTC. The encoded protein is CASSFRTGLTETQYF.